This is a list of T cell receptor beta chains from one sample in a study of T cells in narcolepsy. Assay: immunoSEQ multiplex PCR; the TCRdb copy retains only in-frame clones and omits some. The sample records nearly 35,000 clones, 81% being singletons. Sequencing used memory (CD45RA-) CD4+ T cells from blood. The receptors were sampled from a human donor in good health. CDR3s include the opening cysteine and the closing phenylalanine or tryptophan. The D gene is left open where the match is weak. Rows give clone size only sometimes, using once, few, many, or a class for an expanded clone.

>-|TRBJ1-5|TRBV19|-
CASSTQGRWSNQPQHF
TGTGCCAGTAGTACCCAGGGGAGGTGGAGCAATCAGCCCCAGCATTTT
>-|TRBJ2-3|TRBV5-8|-
CASSFNGGGAADTQYF
TGTGCCAGCAGCTTTAATGGCGGTGGGGCGGCAGATACGCAGTATTTT
>-|TRBJ2-7|TRBV7-3|-
CASSPGVGYEQYF
TGTGCCAGCAGCCCAGGGGTGGGCTACGAGCAGTACTTC
>TRBD1|TRBJ2-2|TRBV18|-
CASSPGTGKTGELFF
TGTGCCAGCTCACCAGGGACAGGGAAAACCGGGGAGCTGTTTTTT
>-|TRBJ2-7|TRBV7-9|once
CASSRSYEQYF
TGTGCCAGCTCCCGATCCTACGAGCAGTACTTC
>-|TRBJ2-1|TRBV2|-
CASSEAVSHNEQFF
TGTGCCAGCAGTGAAGCGGTTAGTCATAATGAGCAGTTCTTC
>-|TRBJ1-5|TRBV30|-
CAWRPTPDQPQHF
TGTGCCTGGAGACCTACTCCCGATCAGCCCCAGCATTTT
>-|TRBJ1-1|TRBV9|-
CASRQQNTEAFF
TGTGCCAGCCGACAACAGAACACTGAAGCTTTCTTT
>TRBD2|TRBJ2-5|TRBV19|-
CASSGLRTSDETQYF
TGTGCCAGTAGTGGCCTACGGACTAGTGACGAGACCCAGTACTTC
>TRBD2|TRBJ2-1|TRBV6-6|-
CASSSATSGVSPEQFF
TGTGCCAGCAGTTCCGCGACTAGCGGGGTTAGCCCTGAGCAGTTCTTC
>-|TRBJ2-1|TRBV5-4|-
CASSLAAGDHNEQFF
TGTGCCAGCAGCTTGGCGGCAGGGGATCACAATGAGCAGTTCTTC
>-|TRBJ2-7|TRBV7-6|-
CASRTAAVGGEQYF
TGTGCCAGCAGGACCGCCGCGGTTGGGGGCGAGCAGTACTTC
>TRBD1|TRBJ1-1|TRBV6-5|-
CASSWGQGLNTEAFF
TGTGCCAGCAGTTGGGGACAGGGATTGAACACTGAAGCTTTCTTT
>-|TRBJ1-4|TRBV6-1|-
CASTLGVLSEKLFF
TGTGCCAGCACCCTTGGGGTTTTGAGTGAAAAACTGTTTTTT
>-|TRBJ1-2|TRBV7-9|-
CASSLEQGDGYTF
TGTGCCAGCAGCTTAGAACAGGGCGATGGCTACACCTTC
>-|TRBJ2-1|TRBV10-2|-
CASSKGTNNEQFF
TGCGCCAGCAGCAAGGGGACAAACAATGAGCAGTTCTTC
>-|TRBJ2-7|TRBV6-5|-
CASSFISYEQYF
TGTGCCAGCAGTTTTATCTCCTACGAGCAGTACTTC
>-|TRBJ1-3|TRBV7-2|-
CASSSHRPGLSGNTIYF
TGTGCCAGCAGCTCCCATCGTCCAGGGCTCTCTGGAAACACCATATATTTT
>-|TRBJ2-2|TRBV7-9|few
CASSLLQGSGELFF
TGTGCCAGCAGCTTATTACAGGGTAGCGGGGAGCTGTTTTTT
>TRBD2|TRBJ2-1|TRBV2|-
CASSRLAGNSEQFF
TGTGCCAGCAGCCGACTAGCGGGGAATTCAGAGCAGTTCTTC
>-|TRBJ2-7|TRBV5-5|-
CASSLTGSGYEQYF
TGTGCCAGCAGCTTGACAGGGTCCGGTTACGAGCAGTACTTC
>-|TRBJ1-1|TRBV5-4|once
CASSLVGVLYTEAFF
TGTGCCAGCAGCTTGGTCGGAGTCTTGTACACTGAAGCTTTCTTT
>-|TRBJ2-7|TRBV6-5|-
CASKGGYEQYF
TGTGCCAGCAAAGGGGGATACGAGCAGTACTTC
>TRBD1|TRBJ1-3|TRBV30|-
CAWEKGQGATGNTIYF
TGTGCCTGGGAGAAGGGACAGGGGGCCACTGGAAACACCATATATTTT
>-|TRBJ2-2|TRBV14|-
CASSQVRYGELFF
TGTGCCAGCAGCCAAGTGCGGTACGGGGAGCTGTTTTTT
>-|TRBJ2-1|TRBV27|-
CASTLGRGGYNEQFF
TGTGCCAGCACCTTGGGCAGGGGGGGGTACAATGAGCAGTTCTTC
>-|TRBJ1-2|TRBV28|once
CASSQERVVRGYTF
TGTGCCAGCAGCCAGGAGAGAGTTGTGAGGGGCTACACCTTC
>TRBD2|TRBJ2-1|TRBV7-2|-
CASSSLGAGEPQQFF
TGTGCCAGCAGCTCCCTAGGAGCGGGGGAGCCCCAGCAGTTCTTC
>TRBD1|TRBJ2-7|TRBV27|-
CASRKTGGYEQYF
TGTGCCAGCCGGAAGACAGGGGGCTACGAGCAGTACTTC
>TRBD1|TRBJ1-1|TRBV6-5|-
CASSDTGGKTGKAFF
TGTGCCAGCAGCGATACAGGGGGGAAGACAGGGAAAGCTTTCTTT
>TRBD1|TRBJ1-3|TRBV2|-
CASRGGQSSGNTIYF
TGTGCCAGCAGAGGGGGACAGTCCTCTGGAAACACCATATATTTT
>TRBD1|TRBJ1-5|TRBV7-2|once
CASSRDRGSNQPQHF
TGTGCCAGCAGCAGAGACAGGGGTAGCAATCAGCCCCAGCATTTT
>TRBD1|TRBJ2-7|TRBV30|-
CAWSWKGAGYEQYF
TGTGCCTGGAGTTGGAAGGGGGCGGGCTACGAGCAGTACTTC
>-|TRBJ1-4|TRBV19|-
CASSIQATNEKLFF
TGTGCCAGTAGTATTCAAGCAACTAATGAAAAACTGTTTTTT
>TRBD2|TRBJ2-1|TRBV2|-
CASNGLAGHEQFF
TGTGCCAGCAATGGGCTAGCGGGACATGAGCAGTTCTTC
>TRBD1|TRBJ1-5|TRBV25-1|-
CASSPPGGNQPQHF
TGTGCCAGCAGTCCCCCAGGGGGCAACCAGCCCCAGCATTTT
>-|TRBJ1-2|TRBV20-1|once
CSALVPNGYTF
TGCAGTGCTCTTGTCCCTAATGGCTACACCTTC
>TRBD2|TRBJ2-3|TRBV30|-
CAWSHFSGSVDTQYF
TGTGCCTGGAGTCACTTTAGCGGGTCGGTAGATACGCAGTATTTT
>-|TRBJ2-1|TRBV9|-
CASSVAWQLNNEQFF
TGTGCCAGCAGCGTAGCGTGGCAGCTCAACAATGAGCAGTTCTTC